This TCR beta chain stems from a study of blood T cell repertoires in COVID-19. At the level of the study: Researchers got acute and convalescent COVID-19 samples from the United States, Italy and Spain. From T cells, B-cell-depleted T cells, or PBMCs came the material, which was cDNA or gDNA.

Original handling: Reference gene primer amplification yielded estimated nucleated cell counts. Assay: immunoSEQ multiplex PCR; the TCRdb copy retains only in-frame clones and omits some. Clone size and V and J calls were adopted from that table, with D and trimming inferred from the DNA. This table holds about 480,000 clones, around 89% found once. Assignment of participants to cohorts was predicated upon participant-reported clinical history. In germline, CDR1 is MDHEN, CDR2 SYDVKM. V lost 3 bases, J lost 3 bases, and 11 bases lay in between. The CDR3 is 14 amino acids. The sample holds one count of this clone.

V usage is TRBV28 and J usage is TRBJ1-2; D is possibly TRBD1 (5 bases). The TCR originated in a woman aged 40 to 49 who had recovered from COVID-19. The sequencing input was PBMCs or T cells enriched from blood (not recorded which). The DNA of the CDR3 is TGTGCCAGCAGTTTTCTCAGGGAAGACTATGGCTACACCTTC. Its protein is CASSFLREDYGYTF.